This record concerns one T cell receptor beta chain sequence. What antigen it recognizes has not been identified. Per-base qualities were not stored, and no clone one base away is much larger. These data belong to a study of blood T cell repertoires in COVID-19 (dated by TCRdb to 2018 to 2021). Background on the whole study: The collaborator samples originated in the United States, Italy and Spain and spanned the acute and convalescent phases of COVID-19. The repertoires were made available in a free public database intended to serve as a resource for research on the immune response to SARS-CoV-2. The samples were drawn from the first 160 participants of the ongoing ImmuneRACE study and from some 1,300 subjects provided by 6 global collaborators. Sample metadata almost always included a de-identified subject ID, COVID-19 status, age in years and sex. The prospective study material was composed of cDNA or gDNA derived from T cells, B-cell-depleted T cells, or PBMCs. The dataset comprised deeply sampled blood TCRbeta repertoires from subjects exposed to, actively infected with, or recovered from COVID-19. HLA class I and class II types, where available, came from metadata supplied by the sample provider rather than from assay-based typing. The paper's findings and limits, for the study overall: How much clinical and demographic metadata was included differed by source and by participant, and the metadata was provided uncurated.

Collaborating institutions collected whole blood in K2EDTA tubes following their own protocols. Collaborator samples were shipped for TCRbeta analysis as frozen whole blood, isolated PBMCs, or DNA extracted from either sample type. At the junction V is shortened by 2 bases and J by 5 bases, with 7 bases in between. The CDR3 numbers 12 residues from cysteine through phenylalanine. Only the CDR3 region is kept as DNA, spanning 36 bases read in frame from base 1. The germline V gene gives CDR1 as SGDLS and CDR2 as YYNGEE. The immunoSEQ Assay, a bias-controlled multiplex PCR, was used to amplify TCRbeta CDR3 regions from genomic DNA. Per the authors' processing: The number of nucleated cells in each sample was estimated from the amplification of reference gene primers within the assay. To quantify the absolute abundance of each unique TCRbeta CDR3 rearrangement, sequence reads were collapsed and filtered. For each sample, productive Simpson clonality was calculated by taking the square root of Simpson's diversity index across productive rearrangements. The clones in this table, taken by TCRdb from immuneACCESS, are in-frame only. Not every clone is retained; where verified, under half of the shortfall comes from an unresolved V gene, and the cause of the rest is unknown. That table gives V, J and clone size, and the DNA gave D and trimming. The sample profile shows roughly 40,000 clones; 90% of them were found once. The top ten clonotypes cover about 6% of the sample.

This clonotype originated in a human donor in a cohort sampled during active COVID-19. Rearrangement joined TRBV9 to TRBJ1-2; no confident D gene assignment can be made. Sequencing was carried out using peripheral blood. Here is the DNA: TGTGCCAGCAGCGTCGCGGGGTATGGCTACACCTTC. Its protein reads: CASSVAGYGYTF. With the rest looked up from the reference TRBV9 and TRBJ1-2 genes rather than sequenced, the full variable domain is DSGVTQTPKHLITATGQRVTLRCSPRSGDLSVYWYQQSLDQGLQFLIQYYNGEERAKGNILERFSAQQFPDLHSELNLSSLELGDSALYFCASSVAGYGYTFGSGTRLTVV.